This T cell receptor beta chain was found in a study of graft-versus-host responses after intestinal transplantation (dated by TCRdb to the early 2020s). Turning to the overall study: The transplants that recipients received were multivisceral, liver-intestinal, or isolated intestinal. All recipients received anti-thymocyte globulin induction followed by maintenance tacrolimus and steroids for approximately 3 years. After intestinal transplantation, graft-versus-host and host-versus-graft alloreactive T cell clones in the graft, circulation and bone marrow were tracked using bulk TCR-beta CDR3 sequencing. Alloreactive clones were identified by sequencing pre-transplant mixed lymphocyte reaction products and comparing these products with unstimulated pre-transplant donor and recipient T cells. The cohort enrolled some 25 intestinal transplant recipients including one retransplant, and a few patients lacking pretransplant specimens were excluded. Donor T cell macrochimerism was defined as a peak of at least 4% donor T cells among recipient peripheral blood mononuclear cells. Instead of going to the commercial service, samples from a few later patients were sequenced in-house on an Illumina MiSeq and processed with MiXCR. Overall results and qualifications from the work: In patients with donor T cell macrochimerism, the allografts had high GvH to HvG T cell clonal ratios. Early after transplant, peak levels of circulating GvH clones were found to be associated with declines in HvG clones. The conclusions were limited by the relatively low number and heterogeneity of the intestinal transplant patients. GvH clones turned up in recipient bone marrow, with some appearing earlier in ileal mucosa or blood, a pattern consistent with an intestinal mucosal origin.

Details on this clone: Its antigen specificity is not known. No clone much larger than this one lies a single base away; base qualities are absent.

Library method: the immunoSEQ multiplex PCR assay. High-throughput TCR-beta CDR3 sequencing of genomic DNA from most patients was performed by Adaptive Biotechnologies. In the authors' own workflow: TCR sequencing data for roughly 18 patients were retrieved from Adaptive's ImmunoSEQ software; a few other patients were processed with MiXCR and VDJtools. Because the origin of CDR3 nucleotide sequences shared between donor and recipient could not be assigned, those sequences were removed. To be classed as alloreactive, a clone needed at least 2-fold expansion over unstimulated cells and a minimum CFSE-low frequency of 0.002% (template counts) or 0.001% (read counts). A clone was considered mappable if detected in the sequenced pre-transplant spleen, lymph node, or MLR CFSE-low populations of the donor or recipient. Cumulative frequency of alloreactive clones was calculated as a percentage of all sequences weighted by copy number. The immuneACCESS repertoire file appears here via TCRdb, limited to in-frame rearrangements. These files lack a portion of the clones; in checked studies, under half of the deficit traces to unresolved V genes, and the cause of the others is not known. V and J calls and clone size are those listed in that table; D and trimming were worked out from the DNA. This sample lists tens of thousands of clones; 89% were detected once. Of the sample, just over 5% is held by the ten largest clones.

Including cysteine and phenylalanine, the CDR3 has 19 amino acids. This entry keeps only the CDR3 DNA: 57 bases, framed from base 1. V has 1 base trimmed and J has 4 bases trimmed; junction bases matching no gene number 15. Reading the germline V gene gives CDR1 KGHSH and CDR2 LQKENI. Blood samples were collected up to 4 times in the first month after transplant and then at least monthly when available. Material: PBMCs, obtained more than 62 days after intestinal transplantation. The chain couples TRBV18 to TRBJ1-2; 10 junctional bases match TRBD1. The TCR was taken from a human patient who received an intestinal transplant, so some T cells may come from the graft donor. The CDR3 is CASSPLIPGTGEGGYGYTF. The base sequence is TGTGCCAGCTCACCACTCATTCCCGGGACAGGGGAAGGGGGCTATGGCTACACCTTC.